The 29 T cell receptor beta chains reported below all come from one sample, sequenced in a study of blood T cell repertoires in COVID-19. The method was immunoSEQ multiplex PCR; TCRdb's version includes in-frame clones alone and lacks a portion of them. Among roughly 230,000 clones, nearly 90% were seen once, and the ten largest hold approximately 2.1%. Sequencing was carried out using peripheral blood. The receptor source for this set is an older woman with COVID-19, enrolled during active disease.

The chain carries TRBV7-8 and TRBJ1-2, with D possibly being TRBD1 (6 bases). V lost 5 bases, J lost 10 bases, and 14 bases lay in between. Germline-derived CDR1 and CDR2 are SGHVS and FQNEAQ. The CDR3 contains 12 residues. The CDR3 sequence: CASSPRQVIYTF. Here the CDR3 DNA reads TGTGCCAGCAGCCCACGACAGGTTATCTACACCTTC.

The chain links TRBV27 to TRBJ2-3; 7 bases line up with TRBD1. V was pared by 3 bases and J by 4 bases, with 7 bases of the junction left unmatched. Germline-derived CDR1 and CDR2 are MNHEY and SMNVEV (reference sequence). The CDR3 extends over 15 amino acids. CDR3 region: CASSLRGRRADTQYF. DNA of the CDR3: TGTGCCAGCAGTTTGAGGGGGCGAAGGGCAGATACGCAGTATTTT.

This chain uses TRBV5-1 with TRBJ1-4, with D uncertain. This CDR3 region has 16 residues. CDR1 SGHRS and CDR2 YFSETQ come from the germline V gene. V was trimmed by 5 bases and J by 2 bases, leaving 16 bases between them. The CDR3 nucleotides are TGCGCCAGCAGTGCGAGCCCGGGGAAGACTAATGAAAAACTGTTTTTT. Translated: CASSASPGKTNEKLFF.

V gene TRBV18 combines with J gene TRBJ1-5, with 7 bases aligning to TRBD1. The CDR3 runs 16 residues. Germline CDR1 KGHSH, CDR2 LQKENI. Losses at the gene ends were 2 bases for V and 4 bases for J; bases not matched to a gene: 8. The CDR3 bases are TGTGCCAGCTCACCAGTCGTCAGGACAGGTAATCAGCCCCAGCATTTT. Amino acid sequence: CASSPVVRTGNQPQHF.

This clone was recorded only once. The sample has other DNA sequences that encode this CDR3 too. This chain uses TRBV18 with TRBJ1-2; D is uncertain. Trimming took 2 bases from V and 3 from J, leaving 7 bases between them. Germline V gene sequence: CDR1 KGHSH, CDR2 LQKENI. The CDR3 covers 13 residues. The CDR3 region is CASSPGQDYGYTF. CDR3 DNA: TGTGCCAGCTCACCAGGGCAAGACTATGGCTACACCTTC.

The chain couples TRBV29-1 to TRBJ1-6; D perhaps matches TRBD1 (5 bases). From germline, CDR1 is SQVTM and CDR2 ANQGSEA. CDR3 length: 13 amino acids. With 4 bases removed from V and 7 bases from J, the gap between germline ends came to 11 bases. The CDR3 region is CSVAPGINSPLHF. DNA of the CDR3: TGCAGCGTTGCTCCAGGGATCAATTCACCCCTCCACTTT.

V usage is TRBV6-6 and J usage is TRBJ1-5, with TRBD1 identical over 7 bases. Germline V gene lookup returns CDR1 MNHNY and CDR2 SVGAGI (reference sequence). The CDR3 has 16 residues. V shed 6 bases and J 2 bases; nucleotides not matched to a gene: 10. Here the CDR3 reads CASSSRPQGGNQPQHF. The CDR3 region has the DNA TGTGCCAGCAGCTCCCGCCCCCAGGGGGGCAATCAGCCCCAGCATTTT.

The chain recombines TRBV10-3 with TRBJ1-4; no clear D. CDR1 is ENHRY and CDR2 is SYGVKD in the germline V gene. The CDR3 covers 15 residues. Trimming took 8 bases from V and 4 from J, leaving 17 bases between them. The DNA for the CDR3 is TGTGCCATCGCGAGTTCGAGCGGGATTAATGAAAAACTGTTTTTT. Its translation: CAIASSSGINEKLFF.

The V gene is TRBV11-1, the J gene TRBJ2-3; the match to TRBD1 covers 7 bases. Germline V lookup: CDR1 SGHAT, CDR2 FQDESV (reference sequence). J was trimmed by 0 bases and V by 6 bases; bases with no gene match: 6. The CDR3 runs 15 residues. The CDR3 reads CASSKGTDSTDTQYF. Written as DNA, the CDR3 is TGTGCCAGCAGTAAGGGGACAGACAGCACAGATACGCAGTATTTT. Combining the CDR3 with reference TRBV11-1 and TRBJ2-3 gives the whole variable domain EAEVAQSPRYKITEKSQAVAFWCDPISGHATLYWYRQILGQGPELLVQFQDESVVDDSQLPKDRFSAERLKGVDSTLKIQPAELGDSAMYLCASSKGTDSTDTQYFGPGTRLTVL.

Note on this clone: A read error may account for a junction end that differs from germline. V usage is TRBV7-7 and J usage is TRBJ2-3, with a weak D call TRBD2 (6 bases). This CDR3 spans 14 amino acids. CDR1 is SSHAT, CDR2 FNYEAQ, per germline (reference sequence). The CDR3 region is CASSRDSRTDTQYF. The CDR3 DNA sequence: TGTGCTAGCAGCCGGGACTCACGCACAGATACGCAGTATTTT.

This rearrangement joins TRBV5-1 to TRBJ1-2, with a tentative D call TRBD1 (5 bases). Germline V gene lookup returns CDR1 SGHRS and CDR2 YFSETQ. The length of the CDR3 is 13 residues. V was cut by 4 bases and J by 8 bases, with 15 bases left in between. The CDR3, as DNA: TGCGCCAGCAGCGCCGATGGGGCTCAGGGCTACACCTTC. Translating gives CASSADGAQGYTF. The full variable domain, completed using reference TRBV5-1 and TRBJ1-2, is KAGVTQTPRYLIKTRGQQVTLSCSPISGHRSVSWYQQTPGQGLQFLFEYFSETQRNKGNFPGRFSGRQFSNSRSEMNVSTLELGDSALYLCASSADGAQGYTFGSGTRLTVV.

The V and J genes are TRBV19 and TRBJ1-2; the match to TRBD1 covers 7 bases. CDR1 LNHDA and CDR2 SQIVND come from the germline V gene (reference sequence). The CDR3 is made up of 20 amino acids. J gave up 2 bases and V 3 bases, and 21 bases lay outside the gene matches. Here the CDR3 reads CASSIGGMASPGQLNYGYTF. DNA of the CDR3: TGTGCCAGTAGTATCGGAGGGATGGCCTCACCGGGACAGCTAAACTATGGCTACACCTTC.

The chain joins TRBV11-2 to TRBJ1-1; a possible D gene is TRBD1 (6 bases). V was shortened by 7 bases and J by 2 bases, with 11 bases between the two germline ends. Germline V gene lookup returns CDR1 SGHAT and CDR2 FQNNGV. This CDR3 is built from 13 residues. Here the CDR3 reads CASMRTANTEAFF. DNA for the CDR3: TGTGCCAGCATGCGGACAGCCAACACTGAAGCTTTCTTT.

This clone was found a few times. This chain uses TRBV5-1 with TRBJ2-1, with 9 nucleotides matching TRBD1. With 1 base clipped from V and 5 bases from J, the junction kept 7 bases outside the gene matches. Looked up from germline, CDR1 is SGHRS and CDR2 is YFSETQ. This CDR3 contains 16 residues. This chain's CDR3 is CASSLFRDRADNEQFF. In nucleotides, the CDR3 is TGCGCCAGCAGCTTGTTCCGGGACAGGGCTGACAATGAGCAGTTCTTC. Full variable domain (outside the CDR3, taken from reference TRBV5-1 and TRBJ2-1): KAGVTQTPRYLIKTRGQQVTLSCSPISGHRSVSWYQQTPGQGLQFLFEYFSETQRNKGNFPGRFSGRQFSNSRSEMNVSTLELGDSALYLCASSLFRDRADNEQFFGPGTRLTVL.

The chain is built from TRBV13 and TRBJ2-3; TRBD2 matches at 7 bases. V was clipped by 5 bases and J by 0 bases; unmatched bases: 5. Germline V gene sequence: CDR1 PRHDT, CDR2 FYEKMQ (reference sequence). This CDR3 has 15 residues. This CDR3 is CASSPGGRSTDTQYF. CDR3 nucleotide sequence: TGTGCCAGCAGCCCGGGGGGAAGAAGCACAGATACGCAGTATTTT.

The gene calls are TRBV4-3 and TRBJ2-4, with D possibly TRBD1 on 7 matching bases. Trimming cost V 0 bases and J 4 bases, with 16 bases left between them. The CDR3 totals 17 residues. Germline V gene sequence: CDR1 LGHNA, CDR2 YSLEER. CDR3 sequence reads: CASSQELGQAGKNIQYF. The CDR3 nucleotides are TGCGCCAGCAGCCAAGAGCTTGGACAGGCGGGGAAAAACATTCAGTACTTC.

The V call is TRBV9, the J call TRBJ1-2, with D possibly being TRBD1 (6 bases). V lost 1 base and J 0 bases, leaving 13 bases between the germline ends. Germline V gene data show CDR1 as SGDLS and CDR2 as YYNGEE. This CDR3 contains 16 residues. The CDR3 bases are TGTGCCAGCAGCGTATGGGGGGGCAAAGCTAACTATGGCTACACCTTC. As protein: CASSVWGGKANYGYTF.

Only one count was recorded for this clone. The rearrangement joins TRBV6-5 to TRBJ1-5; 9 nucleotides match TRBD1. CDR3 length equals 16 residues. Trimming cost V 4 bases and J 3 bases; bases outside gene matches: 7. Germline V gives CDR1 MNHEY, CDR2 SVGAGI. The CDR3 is CASSSGTGSYNQPQHF. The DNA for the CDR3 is TGTGCCAGCAGTTCGGGGACAGGGAGTTACAATCAGCCCCAGCATTTT.

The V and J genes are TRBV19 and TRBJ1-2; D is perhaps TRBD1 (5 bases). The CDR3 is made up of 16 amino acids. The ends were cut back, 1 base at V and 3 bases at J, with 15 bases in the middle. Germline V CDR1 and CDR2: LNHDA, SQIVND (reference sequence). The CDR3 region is CASSIGGRRGDYGYTF. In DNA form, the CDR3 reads TGTGCCAGTAGTATAGGCGGGAGACGGGGGGACTATGGCTACACCTTC.

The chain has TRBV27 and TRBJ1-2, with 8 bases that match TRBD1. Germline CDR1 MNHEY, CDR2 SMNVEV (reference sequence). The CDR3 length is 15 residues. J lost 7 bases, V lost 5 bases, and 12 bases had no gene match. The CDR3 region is CASSLGSGGGRGYTF. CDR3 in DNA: TGTGCCAGCAGTCTAGGGTCAGGGGGCGGGCGTGGCTACACCTTC.

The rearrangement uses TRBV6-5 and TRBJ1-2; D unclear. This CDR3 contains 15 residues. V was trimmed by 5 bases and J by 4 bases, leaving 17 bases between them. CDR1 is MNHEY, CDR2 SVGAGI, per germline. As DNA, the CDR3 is TGTGCCAGCAGTCGCAGCCCGGAGGGCTCCTATGGCTACACCTTC. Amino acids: CASSRSPEGSYGYTF.

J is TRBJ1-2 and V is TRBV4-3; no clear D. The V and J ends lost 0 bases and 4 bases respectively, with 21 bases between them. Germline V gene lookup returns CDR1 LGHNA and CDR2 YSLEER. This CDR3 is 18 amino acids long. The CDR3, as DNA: TGCGCCAGCAGCCAAGAATTGGTCGATTCGGCGGTTCCCTATGGCTACACCTTC. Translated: CASSQELVDSAVPYGYTF.

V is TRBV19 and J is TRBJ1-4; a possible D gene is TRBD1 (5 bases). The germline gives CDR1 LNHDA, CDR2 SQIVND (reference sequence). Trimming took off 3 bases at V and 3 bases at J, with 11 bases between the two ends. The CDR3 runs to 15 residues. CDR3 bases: TGTGCCAGTAGTATCCCCCGACAGTCTAATGAAAAACTGTTTTTT. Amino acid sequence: CASSIPRQSNEKLFF.

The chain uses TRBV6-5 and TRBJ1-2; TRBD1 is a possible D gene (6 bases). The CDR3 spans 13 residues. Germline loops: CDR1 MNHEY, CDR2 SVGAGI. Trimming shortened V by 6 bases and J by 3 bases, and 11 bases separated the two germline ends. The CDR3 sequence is CASSPGQYYGYTF. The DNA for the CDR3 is TGTGCCAGCAGCCCCGGACAGTACTATGGCTACACCTTC.

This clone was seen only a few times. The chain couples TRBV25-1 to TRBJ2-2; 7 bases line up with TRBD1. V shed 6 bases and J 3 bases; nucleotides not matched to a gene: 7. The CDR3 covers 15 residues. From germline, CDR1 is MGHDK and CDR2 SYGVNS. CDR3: CASRTGVQHTGELFF. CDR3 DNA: TGTGCCAGCAGAACAGGGGTGCAGCACACCGGGGAGCTGTTTTTT.

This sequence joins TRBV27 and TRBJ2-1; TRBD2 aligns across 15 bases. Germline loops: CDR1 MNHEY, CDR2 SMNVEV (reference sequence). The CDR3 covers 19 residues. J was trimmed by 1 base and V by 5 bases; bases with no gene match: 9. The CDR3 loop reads CASSLGTSGGPLSYNEQFF. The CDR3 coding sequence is TGTGCCAGCAGTCTCGGGACTAGCGGGGGGCCACTATCCTACAATGAGCAGTTCTTC.

The CDR3 protein is CASSLEQAPDSPLHF. The CDR3 DNA sequence: TGCGCCAGCAGCTTGGAACAGGCGCCCGATTCACCCCTCCACTTT. The V and J genes are TRBV5-1 and TRBJ1-6, with D possibly matching TRBD1 (5 bases). The CDR3 has 15 amino acids. V was trimmed by 0 bases and J by 8 bases, leaving 12 bases between them. Germline CDR1 reads SGHRS; CDR2 reads YFSETQ. The whole variable domain, filled in from reference TRBV5-1 and TRBJ1-6, reads KAGVTQTPRYLIKTRGQQVTLSCSPISGHRSVSWYQQTPGQGLQFLFEYFSETQRNKGNFPGRFSGRQFSNSRSEMNVSTLELGDSALYLCASSLEQAPDSPLHFGNGTRLTVT.

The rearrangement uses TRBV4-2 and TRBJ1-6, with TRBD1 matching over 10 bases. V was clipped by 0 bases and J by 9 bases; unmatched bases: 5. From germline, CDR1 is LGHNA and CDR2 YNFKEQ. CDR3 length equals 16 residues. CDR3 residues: CASSQERTGGGSPLHF. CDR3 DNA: TGTGCCAGCAGCCAAGAACGGACAGGGGGTGGTTCACCCCTCCACTTT.

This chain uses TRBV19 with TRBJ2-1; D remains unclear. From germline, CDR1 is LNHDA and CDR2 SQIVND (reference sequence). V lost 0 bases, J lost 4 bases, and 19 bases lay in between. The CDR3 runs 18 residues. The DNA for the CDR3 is TGTGCCAGTAGTATAGATGCCCCGGTTCAAAGCTTATACAATGAGCAGTTCTTC. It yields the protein CASSIDAPVQSLYNEQFF.